A selection of T cell receptor beta chains follows, all from one sample in a study of blood T cells in healthy people across ages. MiXCR was run by TCRdb on the 5' RACE reads, yielding one entry per CDR3 protein. The table records around 1,500,000 distinct CDR3 sequences, 28% of them present only once. Sequences were obtained from blood. Receptors were obtained from a woman in her thirties in good health. Both conserved end residues are part of each CDR3. The order of the fields is J gene, D gene, clone size, V gene, CDR3 protein, CDR3 DNA. D genes are given only for firm matches. A row's size may be missing; if present it is once, few, many or a size class.

>TRBJ2-3|TRBD2|NA|TRBV6-1
CASSLLRPRAGYHGTQYF
TGTGCCAGCAGTCTCCTCCGCCCTCGAGCGGGATACCATGGTACGCAGTATTTT
>TRBJ2-2|TRBD1|few|TRBV15
CATSRGGQGGTGELFF
TGTGCCACCAGCAGGGGTGGACAGGGGGGCACCGGGGAGCTGTTTTTT
>TRBJ1-2|NA|NA|TRBV28
CASSLGAFGYTF
TGTGCCAGCAGTTTAGGGGCGTTCGGCTACACCTTC
>TRBJ2-4|NA|NA|TRBV6-4
CASSDSPLIPLNEQYF
TGTGCCAGCAGTGACTCTCCACTGATACCCTTAAATGAGCAGTACTTC
>TRBJ2-7|TRBD2|NA|TRBV18
CASPPRTSGAYEQYF
TGTGCCAGCCCACCACGGACTAGCGGCGCCTACGAGCAGTACTTC
>TRBJ1-1|NA|few|TRBV6-1
CASSDPTYMNTEAFF
TGTGCCAGCAGTGACCCTACATACATGAACACTGAAGCTTTCTTT
>TRBJ2-6|TRBD2|NA|TRBV5-6
CASSLTGGAGSGANVLTF
TGTGCCAGCAGCTTGACCGGGGGGGCGGGCTCTGGGGCCAACGTCCTGACTTTC
>TRBJ2-5|TRBD2|few|TRBV11-2
CASSLDRGGGVQYF
TGTGCCAGCAGCTTAGATCGGGGCGGGGGGGTCCAGTACTTC
>TRBJ2-5|TRBD2|few|TRBV7-2
CASSLARETETQYF
TGTGCCAGCAGCTTAGCGCGGGAGACAGAGACCCAGTACTTC
>TRBJ1-2|TRBD1|NA|TRBV29-1
CSVGYTWSRGGYTF
TGCAGCGTTGGATATACATGGTCCAGGGGGGGCTACACCTTC
>TRBJ2-1|TRBD2|NA|TRBV12-3/TRBV12-4
CASSTPLGLAGTEQFF
TGTGCCAGCAGCACTCCGCTAGGACTAGCGGGAACTGAGCAGTTCTTC
>TRBJ2-1|TRBD1|NA|TRBV20-1
CSARDIQGVNEQFF
TGCAGTGCTAGAGATATACAGGGGGTCAATGAGCAGTTCTTC
>TRBJ1-2|TRBD1|few|TRBV5-1
CASSPPDRGTGYTF
TGCGCCAGCAGCCCCCCGGACAGGGGGACTGGCTACACCTTC
>TRBJ2-5|NA|many|TRBV18
CASSRKREQETQYF
TGTGCCAGCTCACGGAAAAGGGAACAAGAGACCCAGTACTTC
>TRBJ2-3|NA|NA|TRBV6-1
CASSEAGEGSDTQYF
TGTGCCAGCAGTGAAGCGGGAGAGGGGTCAGATACGCAGTATTTT
>TRBJ2-5|NA|NA|TRBV15
CATSRDLRGWETQYF
TGTGCCACCAGCAGAGATCTCCGGGGGTGGGAGACCCAGTACTTC
>TRBJ2-1|NA|NA|TRBV7-9
CASIPGTYGNEQFF
TGTGCCAGCATCCCCGGGACATATGGCAATGAGCAGTTCTTC
>TRBJ1-1|NA|few|TRBV28
CASPSGQGASEAFF
TGTGCCAGCCCCTCGGGGCAGGGCGCCAGTGAAGCTTTCTTT
>TRBJ2-4|TRBD2|NA|TRBV29-1
CSVAGTSGRGEQYF
TGCAGCGTTGCAGGGACTAGCGGGAGAGGGGAGCAGTACTTC
>TRBJ2-1|NA|few|TRBV6-4
CASSYGGVGGEQFF
TGTGCCAGCAGTTACGGGGGAGTAGGCGGGGAGCAGTTCTTC
>TRBJ2-7|TRBD1|many|TRBV18
CASSRGGTGDYEQYF
TGTGCCAGCAGTCGGGGCGGGACAGGAGACTACGAGCAGTACTTC
>TRBJ2-4|TRBD2|NA|TRBV11-2
CASRPRTSAKNIQYF
TGTGCCAGCAGGCCCCGGACTAGCGCCAAAAACATTCAGTACTTC
>TRBJ1-2|NA|few|TRBV27
CASSFRPPALNYGYTF
TGTGCCAGCAGTTTCCGGCCCCCCGCTCTTAACTATGGCTACACCTTC
>TRBJ2-5|NA|NA|TRBV14
CASSQRFSGETQYF
TGTGCCAGCAGCCAAAGATTTAGTGGAGAGACCCAGTACTTC
>TRBJ1-5|NA|NA|TRBV19
CASSMGGGARSNQPQHF
TGTGCCAGTAGTATGGGTGGGGGGGCGCGGAGCAATCAGCCCCAGCATTTT
>TRBJ1-4|NA|few|TRBV5-1
CASSLDRVKKLFF
TGCGCCAGCAGCTTGGACAGGGTGAAAAAACTGTTTTTT
>TRBJ2-5|NA|NA|TRBV20-1
CSAPARGETQYF
TGCAGTGCCCCCGCCCGGGGAGAGACCCAGTACTTC
>TRBJ2-1|NA|once|TRBV6-6
CASRGSQYNEQFF
TGTGCCAGCAGAGGGAGTCAATACAATGAGCAGTTCTTC
>TRBJ2-1|TRBD2|few|TRBV6-5
CASSSGTSAINEQFF
TGTGCCAGCAGTTCCGGGACTAGCGCAATAAATGAGCAGTTCTTC
>TRBJ2-7|TRBD1|NA|TRBV3-1
CASSHRVPGQGPYEQYF
TGTGCCAGCAGCCACAGAGTCCCGGGACAGGGGCCCTACGAGCAGTACTTC
>TRBJ2-7|NA|NA|TRBV9
CASSTGDGTSYEQYF
TGTGCCAGCTCAACGGGGGACGGGACCTCCTACGAGCAGTACTTC
>TRBJ2-7|NA|many|TRBV20-1
CSAGGTDYYEQYF
TGCAGTGCTGGGGGGACTGACTACTACGAGCAGTACTTC
>TRBJ1-1|NA|few|TRBV6-6
CASSYSSQSPINTEAFF
TGTGCCAGCAGTTACTCGAGTCAGTCCCCGATTAACACTGAAGCTTTCTTT
>TRBJ1-1|NA|NA|TRBV5-1
CASSLGWAEAFF
TGCGCCAGCAGCTTGGGGTGGGCTGAAGCTTTCTTT
>TRBJ2-3|NA|NA|TRBV5-1
CASSLEKTSLFTDTQYF
TGCGCCAGCAGCTTGGAGAAAACTAGCCTTTTCACAGATACGCAGTATTTT
>TRBJ2-1|TRBD1|few|TRBV7-2
CASSLAGRGGVGYNEQFF
TGTGCCAGCAGCTTAGCTGGGAGAGGGGGCGTAGGTTACAATGAGCAGTTCTTC
>TRBJ2-5|TRBD2|many|TRBV20-1
CSARVGGRAETQYF
TGCAGTGCTAGAGTTGGCGGGAGGGCGGAGACCCAGTACTTC
>TRBJ2-7|TRBD2|few|TRBV20-1
CSARASGLLYEQYF
TGCAGTGCTAGGGCTAGCGGGCTTCTCTACGAGCAGTACTTC
>TRBJ2-1|NA|NA|TRBV4-1
CASSQVENNEQFF
TGCGCCAGCAGCCAAGTTGAAAACAATGAGCAGTTCTTC
>TRBJ1-2|NA|few|TRBV18
CASSPIRDMGGYTF
TGTGCCAGCTCACCAATCCGGGACATGGGAGGCTACACCTTC
>TRBJ2-7|NA|NA|TRBV11-2
CASSLDRIIGYEQYF
TGTGCCAGCAGCTTAGATCGGATCATTGGCTACGAGCAGTACTTC
>TRBJ2-7|NA|many|TRBV9
CASSVGGAKTYEQYF
TGTGCCAGCAGCGTTGGCGGGGCTAAAACCTACGAGCAGTACTTC
>TRBJ2-1|TRBD1|NA|TRBV6-2/TRBV6-3
CASTRTGGGNEQFF
TGTGCCAGCACCCGGACAGGGGGGGGTAATGAGCAGTTCTTC
>TRBJ2-3|TRBD2|few|TRBV9
CASSAAVPGLAGGRETNTQYF
TGTGCCAGCAGCGCCGCTGTTCCGGGACTAGCGGGGGGGCGAGAAACAAATACGCAGTATTTT
>TRBJ2-7|TRBD1|few|TRBV11-2
CASSPPGQFYEQYF
TGTGCCAGCAGTCCCCCGGGACAGTTCTACGAGCAGTACTTC
>TRBJ1-5|NA|once|TRBV19
CASSILQRGNQPQHF
TGTGCCAGTAGTATCCTGCAGAGGGGCAATCAGCCCCAGCATTTT
>TRBJ2-7|NA|NA|TRBV21-1
CASSRIPGQGYHEQYF
TGTGCCAGCAGCCGAATTCCGGGACAGGGCTACCACGAGCAGTACTTC
>TRBJ2-7|NA|many|TRBV7-2
CASSLAGHYEQYF
TGTGCCAGCAGCTTAGCGGGACACTACGAGCAGTACTTC
>TRBJ1-5|TRBD1|NA|TRBV6-6
CASSLLQGASNQPQHF
TGTGCCAGCAGCCTCCTCCAGGGGGCCAGCAATCAGCCCCAGCATTTT
>TRBJ2-5|TRBD1|few|TRBV12-3/TRBV12-4
CASNLQGAQETQYF
TGTGCCAGCAATCTACAGGGGGCGCAGGAGACCCAGTACTTC
>TRBJ2-5|TRBD1|NA|TRBV15
CATSDSRDSIQETQYF
TGTGCCACCAGCGACAGCCGGGACAGTATACAAGAGACCCAGTACTTC
>TRBJ2-7|TRBD1|many|TRBV10-3
CAISKGQGASYEQYF
TGTGCCATCAGTAAGGGACAGGGGGCATCCTACGAGCAGTACTTC